The next 12 T cell receptor beta chains were all read from a single sample in a study of early T cells in non-severe SARS-CoV-2 infection (dated by TCRdb to the early 2020s). Library creation used 5' RACE. The instrument given in TCRdb is NextSeq 500. The public reads were quality trimmed at Q25 with fastp and then assembled into clones with MiXCR by TCRdb, keeping productive beta chains. Each entry merges the rows of one CDR3 protein and shows their most common DNA and genes. A total of tens of thousands of distinct CDR3 sequences appear in this sample, around 5.2% of them only once. The top ten constitute roughly 2.5% of the sample. Source material: whole blood. All receptors derive from an adult who was a healthcare worker with PCR-confirmed SARS-CoV-2 infection or an uninfected control (not recorded which).

Many counts were recorded for this clonotype. This chain uses TRBV23-1 with TRBJ1-1; D not resolved. TRBV23-1 is assigned to the ORF class and has an uncertain function. The length of the CDR3 is 15 residues. With 6 bases removed from V and 7 bases from J, the gap between germline ends came to 21 bases. CDR3 sequence reads: CASSPRNSDGFEAFF. CDR3 coding DNA: TGCGCCAGCAGCCCGCGCAACAGTGACGGGTTTGAAGCTTTCTTT.

This clonotype was observed a few times. The V call is TRBV7-8, the J call TRBJ2-7; D could derive from TRBD1 or TRBD2 (5 bases each). There are 16 residues in the CDR3. Germline V gives CDR1 SGHVS, CDR2 FQNEAQ. With 3 bases removed from V and 5 bases from J, the gap between germline ends came to 20 bases. This CDR3 reads CASSLWTRDPGDEQYF. The CDR3 DNA reads TGTGCCAGCAGCTTGTGGACCCGGGACCCCGGGGACGAGCAGTACTTC.

This clonotype was observed a few times. The genes are TRBV18 and TRBJ2-3, with TRBD2 matching 10 bases. This CDR3 has 18 amino acids. Losses at the gene ends were 2 bases for V and 3 bases for J; bases not matched to a gene: 11. Germline V gives CDR1 KGHSH, CDR2 LQKENI. Written as DNA, the CDR3 is TGTGCCAGCTCACCAAGCCTACTAGCGGGGCGCGGTACAGATACGCAGTATTTT. Translation: CASSPSLLAGRGTDTQYF.

This clonotype appeared a few times. V usage is TRBV29-1 and J usage is TRBJ2-2; D unresolved. Looked up from germline, CDR1 is SQVTM and CDR2 is ANQGSEA. The CDR3 sequence is 13 residues long. The V end lost 4 bases, the J end lost 1 base, and 7 bases lay between the germline ends. The CDR3 here is CSVGDGNTGELFF. The CDR3 DNA reads TGCAGCGTTGGAGACGGGAACACCGGGGAGCTGTTTTTT.

This clonotype was seen more than once but under ten times. CDR3 DNA: TGCAGCGTTAACAGGGGGAGCTCCTACGAGCAGTACTTC. As protein: CSVNRGSSYEQYF. The V gene is TRBV29-1, the J gene TRBJ2-7, with 8 bases identical to TRBD1. The CDR3 is 13 amino acids. CDR1 is SQVTM and CDR2 is ANQGSEA in the germline V gene. The V and J ends lost 5 bases and 0 bases, in that order; junction bases with no gene match: 3.

This clonotype appeared many times. This chain joins TRBV7-3 and TRBJ1-1; D may be TRBD1 (5 bases). CDR3 size: 15 residues. V lost 5 bases, J lost 2 bases, and 15 bases lay in between. CDR1 and CDR2 (germline): SGHTA, FQGTGA. The DNA of the CDR3 is TGTGCCAGCAGCACCGGGGGGACCGCTAACACTGAAGCTTTCTTT. Protein: CASSTGGTANTEAFF. The full variable domain, completed using reference TRBV7-3 and TRBJ1-1, is GAGVSQTPSNKVTEKGKYVELRCDPISGHTALYWYRQSLGQGPEFLIYFQGTGAADDSGLPNDRFFAVRPEGSVSTLKIQRTERGDSAVYLCASSTGGTANTEAFFGQGTRLTVV.

In its sample, this clonotype was seen many times. The chain employs TRBV19 and TRBJ2-1; 10 nucleotides agree with TRBD2. Germline CDR1 reads LNHDA; CDR2 reads SQIVND (reference sequence). J gave up 6 bases and V 6 bases, and 8 bases lay outside the gene matches. The CDR3 loop spans 15 amino acids. CDR3 sequence: CASSPAGGPSNEQFF. The CDR3 nucleotides read TGTGCCAGTAGCCCAGCGGGAGGGCCTTCCAATGAGCAGTTCTTC.

This clonotype has ten or more counts. The chain uses TRBV10-1 and TRBJ1-1, with 9 bases identical to TRBD1. The CDR3 is made up of 16 amino acids. Germline assignment: CDR1 WNHNN and CDR2 SYGVQD (reference sequence). The trim removed 8 bases at V and 8 bases at J, leaving 18 bases unmatched. CDR3 coding DNA: TGCGCCAGCTTTGTTCGACAGGGGGGACTGCACTACGAAGCTTTCTTT. It is translated as CASFVRQGGLHYEAFF.

In its sample, this clonotype was seen many times. The genes are TRBV18 and TRBJ2-1; D possibly corresponds to TRBD2 (5 bases). The germline CDR1 and CDR2 sequences are KGHSH and LQKENI. V lost 2 bases, J lost 5 bases, and 13 bases lay in between. The CDR3 loop spans 15 amino acids. CDR3 region: CASSPWTPLDNEQFF. Here the CDR3 DNA reads TGTGCCAGCTCACCATGGACTCCCCTGGACAATGAGCAGTTCTTC.

This clonotype was detected ten times or more. The gene calls are TRBV6-5 and TRBJ2-7; 13 bases line up with TRBD2. Germline CDR1 MNHEY, CDR2 SVGAGI. The ends lost 5 bases at V and 3 bases at J; junction bases unmatched: 4. The CDR3 sequence is 15 residues long. The CDR3 nucleotides are TGTGCCAGCAGTCCCACTAGCGGGGGGGACTACGAGCAGTACTTC. It encodes CASSPTSGGDYEQYF.

This clonotype was found many times. CDR3 DNA sequence: TGTGCCAGTGCCCTAGCGGGGGGGCCTTATGAGCAGTTCTTC. Its translation: CASALAGGPYEQFF. The chain joins TRBV19 to TRBJ2-1, with TRBD2 matching 12 bases. The CDR3 totals 14 residues. The germline V gene has CDR1 LNHDA and CDR2 SQIVND (reference sequence). The V gene end was trimmed by 8 bases and the J gene end by 8 bases; junction bases not matched to a gene: 7.

This clonotype was seen many times. CDR3 region: CASSLGGSEAYEQYF. CDR3 coding DNA: TGTGCCAGCAGCTTGGGGGGTAGCGAGGCCTACGAGCAGTACTTC. The chain couples TRBV5-4 to TRBJ2-7; D might be TRBD2 (5 bases). CDR3 length: 15 amino acids. Trimming removed 0 bases at V and 2 bases at J, with 12 bases between. Germline V gene lookup returns CDR1 SGHNT and CDR2 YYREEE (reference sequence). Looking up the rest from reference TRBV5-4 and TRBJ2-7 gives the full variable domain: ETGVTQSPTHLIKTRGQQVTLRCSSQSGHNTVSWYQQALGQGPQFIFQYYREEENGRGNFPPRFSGLQFPNYSSELNVNALELDDSALYLCASSLGGSEAYEQYFGPGTRLTVT.